This T cell receptor beta chain was found in a study of CD8 T cells in ankylosing spondylitis. Concerning this clonotype itself: Antigen unknown.

TCRdb reprocessed the 5' RACE reads via MiXCR and lists one record per CDR3 protein. Here the sample spans 100,000 to 150,000 distinct CDR3 sequences, over 9.5% being singletons. Trimming removed 6 bases at V and 5 bases at J, with 22 bases between. CDR1 is DFQATT, CDR2 SNEGSKA, per germline (reference sequence). The CDR3 spans 15 residues. Broader study findings: Some of these motif variants have turned up before, in reports on reactive arthritis synovial fluid and blood.

This rearrangement joins TRBV20-1 to TRBJ2-5, with a weak D call TRBD1 (6 bases). The clonotype was recovered from a female donor with ankylosing spondylitis or in good health (not recorded which). The sequenced sample was blood, either unsorted or a sorted T cell fraction (not recorded which). The CDR3 spells CSAASGTKKGETQYF. In DNA form, the CDR3 reads TGCAGTGCAGCTTCCGGGACAAAAAAGGGGGAGACCCAGTACTTC.